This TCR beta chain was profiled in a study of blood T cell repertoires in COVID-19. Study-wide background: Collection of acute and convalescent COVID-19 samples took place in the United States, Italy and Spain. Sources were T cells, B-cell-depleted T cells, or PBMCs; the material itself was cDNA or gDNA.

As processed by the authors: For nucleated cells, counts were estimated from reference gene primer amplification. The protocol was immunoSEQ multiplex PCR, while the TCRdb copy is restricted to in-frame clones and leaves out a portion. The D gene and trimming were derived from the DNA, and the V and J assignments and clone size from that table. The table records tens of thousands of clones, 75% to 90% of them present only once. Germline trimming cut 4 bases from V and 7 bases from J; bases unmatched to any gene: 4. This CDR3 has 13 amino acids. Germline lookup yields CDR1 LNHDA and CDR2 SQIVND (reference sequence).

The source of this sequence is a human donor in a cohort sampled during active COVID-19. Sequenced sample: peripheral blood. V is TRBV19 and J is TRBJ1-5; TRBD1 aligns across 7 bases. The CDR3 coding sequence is TGTGCCAGTAGTAATCAGGGGGGACAGCCCCAGCATTTT. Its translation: CASSNQGGQPQHF.